This T cell receptor (beta chain) appears in the sequencing data of a study of blood T cell repertoires in COVID-19. Study context: The United States, Italy and Spain were the sources of the acute and convalescent COVID-19 samples.

V was cut by 6 bases and J by 9 bases, with 18 bases left in between. Per germline, CDR1 MNHEY and CDR2 SVGAGI. CDR3 length: 15 residues. Libraries were prepared by immunoSEQ multiplex PCR; TCRdb keeps only in-frame clonotypes and omits some of them. This sample has about 250,000 clones; roughly 82% occur once, and the top ten carry 4.7%. The sample taken for sequencing was peripheral blood. This rearrangement joins TRBV6-5 to TRBJ1-6; maybe TRBD1 (6 bases). This clonotype was sampled from a woman in her 70s with acute or convalescent COVID-19. The CDR3 DNA reads TGTGCCAGCAGGGATGGGACATTTTGGAGTTCACCCCTCCACTTT. Amino acids: CASRDGTFWSSPLHF.